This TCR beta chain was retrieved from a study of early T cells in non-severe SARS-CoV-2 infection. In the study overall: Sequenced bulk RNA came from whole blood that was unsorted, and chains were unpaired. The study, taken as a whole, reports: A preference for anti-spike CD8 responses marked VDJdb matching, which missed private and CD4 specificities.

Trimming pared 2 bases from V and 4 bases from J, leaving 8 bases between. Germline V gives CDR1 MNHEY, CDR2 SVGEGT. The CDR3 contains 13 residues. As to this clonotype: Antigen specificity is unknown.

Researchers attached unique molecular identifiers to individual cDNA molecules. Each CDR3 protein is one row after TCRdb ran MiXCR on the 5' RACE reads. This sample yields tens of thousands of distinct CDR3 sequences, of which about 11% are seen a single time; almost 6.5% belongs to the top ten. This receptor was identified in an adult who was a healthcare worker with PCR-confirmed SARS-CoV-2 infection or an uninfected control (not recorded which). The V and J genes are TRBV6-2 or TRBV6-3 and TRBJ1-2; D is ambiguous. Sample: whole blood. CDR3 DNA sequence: TGTGCCAGCAGTTACGCAGGTACCTATGGCTACACCTTC. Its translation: CASSYAGTYGYTF.